These 21 T cell receptor beta chains were sequenced from one sample in a study of T cells in Graves' hyperthyroidism and ophthalmopathy. There were TCR beta CDR3 regions amplified from RNA transcripts. TCR CDR3 underwent first-round RT-PCR with the HTBI primer set. TCRdb independently ran MiXCR on the multiplex PCR reads; one entry per CDR3 protein. Of about 400,000 distinct CDR3 sequences in the sample, around a quarter were seen once. The specimen sequenced was blood. The receptors derive from a man aged 45-60 years with Graves' hyperthyroidism.

J is TRBJ1-2 and V is TRBV7-9; TRBD1 is a possible D gene (5 bases). The CDR3 loop spans 15 amino acids. Germline values: CDR1 SEHNR, CDR2 FQNEAQ (reference sequence). The V gene lost 4 bases and the J gene lost 7 bases, with 19 bases spanning the gap. CDR3: CASSSRAALGLGYTF. DNA of the CDR3: TGTGCCAGCAGCTCCCGGGCAGCTCTGGGACTTGGCTACACCTTC.

The sample holds many counts of this clonotype. The V and J genes are TRBV11-2 and TRBJ2-5, with D uncertain. The CDR3 spans 15 residues. V lost 1 base and J lost 5, with 14 bases in between. The germline gives CDR1 SGHAT, CDR2 FQNNGV. CDR3 residues: CASSLVGGSGETQYF. The CDR3 DNA sequence: TGTGCCAGCAGCTTAGTGGGCGGCTCCGGGGAGACCCAGTACTTC.

In DNA form, the CDR3 reads TGTGCCAGCAGCGATGACAGATCCAGCACAGATACGCAGTATTTT. Translated: CASSDDRSSTDTQYF. The V and J genes are TRBV6-1 and TRBJ2-3, with D perhaps matching TRBD1 (5 bases). Per the germline V gene, CDR1 is MNHNS and CDR2 is SASEGT. V dropped 6 bases and J dropped 0 bases, with 13 bases sitting between them. This CDR3 spans 15 amino acids.

This clonotype was counted between two and nine times. The CDR3 carries no conserved terminal phenylalanine or tryptophan, so it likely arises from a read error. This chain links TRBV11-2 with TRBJ1-1; TRBD1 is a possible D gene (5 bases). CDR3 size: 13 residues. The V gene lost 0 bases and the J gene lost 6 bases, with 8 bases spanning the gap. In germline, CDR1 is SGHAT, CDR2 FQNNGV. Here the CDR3 DNA reads TGTGCCAGCAGCTTAGAACCGGGGGCTGAAGCTTTCCTT. Its protein is CASSLEPGAEAFL.

The chain has TRBV4-1 and TRBJ1-5, with D possibly matching TRBD1 (6 bases). Germline V gene sequence: CDR1 MGHRA, CDR2 YSYEKL. V was pared by 0 bases and J by 5 bases, with 17 bases between. This CDR3 comprises 17 residues. CDR3 sequence: CASSQDGFRGGDQPQHF. The CDR3 nucleotides read TGCGCCAGCAGCCAAGATGGATTCCGAGGGGGGGATCAGCCCCAGCATTTT.

V usage is TRBV19 and J usage is TRBJ1-1; no clear D gene. V lost 10 bases and J 1 base, leaving 13 bases between the germline ends. Germline CDR1 reads LNHDA; CDR2 reads SQIVND (reference sequence). The length of the CDR3 is 13 residues. The CDR3 DNA sequence: TGTGCCACCACGAAAGTAGCGAACACTGAAGCTTTCTTT. Encoded protein: CATTKVANTEAFF. Complete variable domain (other parts from reference TRBV19 and TRBJ1-1): DGGITQSPKYLFRKEGQNVTLSCEQNLNHDAMYWYRQDPGQGLRLIYYSQIVNDFQKGDIAEGYSVSREKKESFPLTVTSAQKNPTAFYLCATTKVANTEAFFGQGTRLTVV.

The table lists this clonotype with a few counts. The rearrangement links TRBV20-1 to TRBJ2-7; 11 positions match TRBD1. Germline CDR1 is DFQATT and CDR2 is SNEGSKA (reference sequence). The J segment lost 5 bases and the V segment lost 4 bases, leaving 13 bases of the junction unmatched. The CDR3 spans 16 residues. The CDR3 sequence: CSAMAPGQGDLNEQYF. In nucleotides, the CDR3 is TGCAGTGCTATGGCCCCGGGACAGGGGGACCTCAACGAGCAGTACTTC.

The chain uses TRBV7-2 and TRBJ2-3, with TRBD2 as a possible D gene (6 bases). Looked up from germline, CDR1 is SGHTA and CDR2 is FQGNSA. CDR3 size: 14 residues. The V gene lost 5 bases and the J gene lost 5 bases, with 14 bases spanning the gap. The DNA for the CDR3 is TGTGCCAGCAGCCTAGGGGCGGGACGAGATACGCAGTATTTT. Translating it yields CASSLGAGRDTQYF.

This chain joins TRBV5-1 and TRBJ2-3; TRBD1 is a possible D gene (5 bases). Trimming cost V 1 base and J 0 bases, with 12 bases left between them. Germline values: CDR1 SGHRS, CDR2 YFSETQ. CDR3 length equals 16 residues. CDR3 sequence: CASSLKPQGSTDTQYF. The CDR3 bases are TGCGCCAGCAGCTTGAAACCTCAGGGCAGCACAGATACGCAGTATTTT.

The chain uses TRBV20-1 and TRBJ1-5, with 8 bases lining up with TRBD1. V lost 1 base, J lost 8 bases, and 4 bases stayed unmatched. Germline V gene sequence: CDR1 DFQATT, CDR2 SNEGSKA (reference sequence). CDR3 size: 13 residues. The CDR3 reads CSARAGTGEPQHF. CDR3 DNA: TGCAGTGCTAGAGCCGGGACAGGTGAGCCCCAGCATTTT.

J is TRBJ2-1 and V is TRBV2; D possibly matches TRBD1 or TRBD2 (5 bases each). The V end was cut by 6 bases, the J end by 0 bases, with 12 bases between. The CDR3 sequence is 15 residues long. CDR1 is SNHLY and CDR2 is FYNNEI in the germline V gene. The DNA for the CDR3 is TGTGCCAGCAGACGGGGCGGGCACTCCTACAATGAGCAGTTCTTC. It encodes CASRRGGHSYNEQFF.

This clonotype showed up just once. The CDR3 DNA is TGTGCCAGCAGTTTAGACGTCACTTCGCAGTACTTC. It encodes CASSLDVTSQYF. V and J are TRBV28 and TRBJ2-7; no clear D gene. Germline V gene lookup returns CDR1 MDHEN and CDR2 SYDVKM. The CDR3 has 12 amino acids. V was clipped by 2 bases and J by 9 bases, with 11 bases between them.

The gene calls are TRBV6-1 and TRBJ1-2, with TRBD1 as a possible D gene (5 bases). V lost 6 bases and J 6 bases, leaving 14 bases between the germline ends. The CDR3 has 13 amino acids. The V gene's germline CDR1 is MNHNS and CDR2 SASEGT. The CDR3 nucleotides are TGTGCCAGCAGGGCAGGTGGGGCGAATGGCTACACCTTC. It is translated as CASRAGGANGYTF.

This clonotype was found a few times. This sequence joins TRBV6-2 or TRBV6-3 and TRBJ2-1; unclear D gene. Germline V gene sequence: CDR1 MNHEY, CDR2 SVGEGT. The CDR3 runs 11 residues. Trimming left V 7 bases short and J 8 bases short, with 9 bases between. The CDR3 sequence is CASTSGDEQFF. The CDR3 DNA sequence: TGTGCCAGCACCTCAGGCGATGAGCAGTTCTTC.

This clonotype was seen ten or more times. The chain joins TRBV20-1 to TRBJ1-4; no clear D. From germline, CDR1 is DFQATT and CDR2 SNEGSKA (reference sequence). V lost 6 bases and J lost 0, with 14 bases in between. CDR3 length: 15 amino acids. DNA of the CDR3: TGCAGTGCCCGAAACATACAGCCAACTAATGAAAAACTGTTTTTT. The encoded protein is CSARNIQPTNEKLFF.

Concerning this clonotype itself: A much larger clone lies one base from this, so it may be a read error. This chain links TRBV2 with TRBJ2-1, with D possibly being TRBD2 (6 bases). The CDR3 contains 13 residues. CDR1 is SNHLY, CDR2 FYNNEI, per germline. Trimming pared 10 bases from V and 7 bases from J, leaving 17 bases between. Here the CDR3 DNA reads TGTGCCACCCGGGAGCCCCCAGGAAATGAGCAGTTCTTC. It is translated as CATREPPGNEQFF.

The chain recombines TRBV27 with TRBJ2-1; D is undetermined. The CDR3 extends over 16 amino acids. CDR1 and CDR2 (germline): MNHEY, SMNVEV (reference sequence). The V end lost 0 bases, the J end lost 0 bases, and 9 bases lay between the germline ends. CDR3 residues: CASSLSAIPSYNEQFF. CDR3 in DNA: TGTGCCAGCAGTTTATCGGCCATTCCCTCCTACAATGAGCAGTTCTTC.

This clonotype was counted at least ten times. The V call is TRBV12-3 or TRBV12-4, the J call TRBJ2-3; TRBD2 agrees at 8 bases. CDR3 length equals 18 residues. Trimming took 4 bases from V and 6 from J; bases not matched to a gene: 18. The CDR3 region has the DNA TGTGCCAGCAGTTCAGAACTCTTAGGCGCGGGAGGAAGGGATACGCAGTATTTT. Translation: CASSSELLGAGGRDTQYF.

This chain uses TRBV7-9 with TRBJ2-1; 11 nucleotides agree with TRBD1. Germline lookup yields CDR1 SEHNR and CDR2 FQNEAQ (reference sequence). V lost 8 bases to trimming and J lost 7 bases; unmatched junction nucleotides: 1. The CDR3 is made up of 12 amino acids. The chain's CDR3 is CASGTGGNEQFF. CDR3 nucleotide sequence: TGTGCCAGCGGGACAGGGGGTAATGAGCAGTTCTTC. Complete variable domain (other parts from reference TRBV7-9 and TRBJ2-1): DTGVSQNPRHKITKRGQNVTFRCDPISEHNRLYWYRQTLGQGPEFLTYFQNEAQLEKSRLLSDRFSAERPKGSFSTLEIQRTEQGDSAMYLCASGTGGNEQFFGPGTRLTVL.

There are a few counts of this clonotype. The chain carries TRBV2 and TRBJ2-3; 8 nucleotides agree with TRBD1. The V and J ends lost 6 bases and 7 bases, in that order; junction bases with no gene match: 12. Germline V CDR1 and CDR2: SNHLY, FYNNEI. The CDR3 length is 15 residues. The CDR3: CASRLDRARGNTQYF. CDR3 sequence (DNA): TGTGCCAGCAGATTGGACAGGGCCAGGGGAAATACGCAGTATTTT.

A note on this clonotype: Just one base apart from a much larger clone, this may be a read error. The V call is TRBV5-1, the J call TRBJ2-1; possible D gene TRBD2, 5 bases. The CDR3 loop spans 13 amino acids. The germline V gene encodes CDR1 SGHRS and CDR2 YFSETQ. CDR3 region: CASSNSGYNDQFF. The CDR3 DNA reads as TGCGCCAGCTCTAACAGCGGCTACAATGATCAGTTCTTC.